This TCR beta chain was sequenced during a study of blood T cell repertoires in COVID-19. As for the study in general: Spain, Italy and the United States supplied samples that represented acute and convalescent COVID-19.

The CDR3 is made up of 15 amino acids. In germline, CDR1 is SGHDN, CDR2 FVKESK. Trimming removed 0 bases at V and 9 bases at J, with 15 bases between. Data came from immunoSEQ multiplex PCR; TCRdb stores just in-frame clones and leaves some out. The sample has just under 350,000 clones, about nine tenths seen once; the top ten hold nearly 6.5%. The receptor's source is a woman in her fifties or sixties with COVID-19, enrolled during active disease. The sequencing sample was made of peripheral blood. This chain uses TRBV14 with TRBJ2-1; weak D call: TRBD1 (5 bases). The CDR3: CASSQDSQGWGEQFF. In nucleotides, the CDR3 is TGTGCCAGCAGCCAAGATTCCCAGGGTTGGGGTGAGCAGTTCTTC.